The subject of this entry is one T cell receptor beta chain. This entry belongs to a study of T-cell reconstitution after alpha-beta-depleted transplantation in children. Molecular barcoding with unique molecular identifiers was used for the TCRbeta library. TCRdb ran MiXCR on the PCR reads and lists one entry per CDR3 protein. The sample has about 980,000 distinct CDR3 sequences, about 30% seen once; the top ten hold roughly 28%. Material: PBMCs, mostly from graft donor cells, obtained 360 days after TCRalphabeta/CD19-depleted stem cell transplant. The sequence derives from a boy in the first two years of life who had a stem cell transplant for SCID, so the T cells may come from the graft donor.

The CDR3 here is CSARTGLSERETQYF. The CDR3 region has the DNA TGCAGTGCTAGAACAGGCTTATCCGAGCGAGAGACCCAGTACTTC. V gene TRBV20-1 combines with J gene TRBJ2-5, with D possibly being TRBD1 (5 bases). There are 15 residues in the CDR3. Trimming left V 2 bases short and J 4 bases short, with 17 bases between. The germline CDR1 and CDR2 sequences are DFQATT and SNEGSKA (reference sequence).